This passage covers 17 T cell receptor beta chains from one sample sequenced in a study of T cell responses to AZD1222 COVID-19 vaccine. The assay was immunoSEQ multiplex PCR, and TCRdb's table has in-frame clones only and misses some. The table records around 120,000 clones, more than 90% of them present only once. Sequencing was performed on peripheral blood, taken on day 0 of AZD1222 vaccination. Receptors originate from an adult in good health.

This clone appeared a few times. V and J are TRBV7-2 and TRBJ1-1; 11 nucleotides align to TRBD1. Germline lookup yields CDR1 SGHTA and CDR2 FQGNSA. The trim removed 6 bases at V and 5 bases at J, leaving 5 bases unmatched. This CDR3 contains 14 residues. The chain's CDR3 is CASSTGQGGTEAFF. The CDR3 DNA sequence: TGTGCCAGCAGTACGGGACAGGGGGGGACTGAAGCTTTCTTT.

This chain links TRBV4-3 with TRBJ2-1, with 10 bases identical to TRBD2. Trimming took 1 base from V and 9 from J; bases not matched to a gene: 6. Germline lookup yields CDR1 LGHNA and CDR2 YSLEER. The CDR3 loop spans 15 amino acids. The CDR3 region is CASSQGAGGLFEQFF. The DNA for the CDR3 is TGCGCCAGCAGCCAAGGAGCGGGGGGGCTTTTTGAGCAGTTCTTC.

The rearrangement links TRBV7-9 to TRBJ1-1; D is undetermined. The germline CDR1 and CDR2 sequences are SEHNR and FQNEAQ (reference sequence). This CDR3 contains 11 residues. V was pared by 5 bases and J by 6 bases, with 7 bases between. DNA for the CDR3: TGTGCCAGCAGCCTATTCGCTGAAGCTTTCTTT. Translation: CASSLFAEAFF.

The J gene is TRBJ2-1, the V gene TRBV12-5; D is perhaps TRBD1 (6 bases). This CDR3 has 13 residues. Germline CDR1 and CDR2: LGHNT and FRNRAP. Trimming left V 2 bases short and J 11 bases short, with 13 bases between. The CDR3 nucleotides read TGTGCTAGTGGTTTGAATGAGGACAGTCAGCAGTTCTTC. Its protein product is CASGLNEDSQQFF.

The gene calls are TRBV6-2 or TRBV6-3 and TRBJ2-3; no clear D gene. V lost 2 bases and J lost 2, with 8 bases in between. This CDR3 is 14 amino acids long. CDR1 and CDR2 (germline): MNHEY, SVGEGT. Written as DNA, the CDR3 is TGTGCCAGCAGTTACGCGCTCAACACAGATACGCAGTATTTT. This translates into CASSYALNTDTQYF.

V and J are TRBV7-8 and TRBJ1-1, with unresolved D. Trimming stripped 1 base from V and 0 bases from J, with 6 bases between. Germline CDR1 and CDR2: SGHVS and FQNEAQ. The CDR3 totals 14 residues. CDR3 protein: CASSLGWLNTEAFF. The CDR3 DNA reads as TGTGCCAGCAGCTTAGGGTGGTTGAACACTGAAGCTTTCTTT.

This chain uses TRBV7-9 with TRBJ2-7, with unresolved D. Between the trimmed V and J ends, which lost 2 bases and 1 base, there was a span of 21 bases. Germline lookup yields CDR1 SEHNR and CDR2 FQNEAQ (reference sequence). The CDR3 spans 18 residues. The CDR3 protein is CASSLQRGTYLDSYEQYF. The DNA of the CDR3 is TGTGCCAGCAGCTTACAAAGAGGCACGTATCTAGATTCCTACGAGCAGTACTTC.

This clone showed up just once. The rearrangement joins TRBV9 to TRBJ2-3; 8 bases line up with TRBD2. The CDR3 totals 17 residues. With V trimmed by 2 bases and J by 0 bases, 8 bases remained unmatched. Germline lookup yields CDR1 SGDLS and CDR2 YYNGEE. The CDR3 region has the DNA TGTGCCAGCAGCGTCACAATAGCGGGGAAGAGCACAGATACGCAGTATTTT. As protein: CASSVTIAGKSTDTQYF.

The chain uses TRBV19 and TRBJ2-1; D gene ambiguous. The V end lost 4 bases, the J end lost 7 bases, and 11 bases lay between the germline ends. Germline V gives CDR1 LNHDA, CDR2 SQIVND (reference sequence). There are 13 residues in the CDR3. The CDR3 reads CASSNQVANEQFF. In DNA form, the CDR3 reads TGTGCCAGTAGTAACCAGGTAGCAAATGAGCAGTTCTTC.

The chain couples TRBV10-3 to TRBJ2-7, with 8 nucleotides matching TRBD1. CDR3 length equals 14 residues. Trimming took 6 bases from V and 3 from J; bases not matched to a gene: 7. Per germline, CDR1 ENHRY and CDR2 SYGVKD. The CDR3 protein is CAIRRTGTNYEQYF. CDR3 nucleotides: TGTGCCATCAGACGGACAGGGACCAACTACGAGCAGTACTTC.

J is TRBJ2-3 and V is TRBV29-1; possibly TRBD1 for D (5 bases). The CDR3 is 13 amino acids. In germline, CDR1 is SQVTM, CDR2 ANQGSEA. Trimming took off 4 bases at V and 0 bases at J, with 8 bases between the two ends. CDR3 in DNA: TGCAGCGTTGGGGGCAGGAGCACAGATACGCAGTATTTT. Its translation is CSVGGRSTDTQYF.

The chain uses TRBV2 and TRBJ1-3, with D perhaps matching TRBD1 (5 bases). The CDR3 is made up of 15 amino acids. Trimming removed 3 bases at V and 3 bases at J, with 12 bases between. CDR1 SNHLY and CDR2 FYNNEI come from the germline V gene. In nucleotides, the CDR3 is TGTGCCAGCAGTGAGGATGGACACCTTGGAAACACCATATATTTT. Its translation: CASSEDGHLGNTIYF.

This sequence joins TRBV27 and TRBJ2-3, with a possible D match to TRBD1 (5 bases). The V end lost 6 bases, the J end lost 3 bases, and 16 bases lay between the germline ends. CDR3 size: 15 residues. Germline assignment: CDR1 MNHEY and CDR2 SMNVEV (reference sequence). CDR3 bases: TGTGCCAGCAGGGGATGGGGCCATAATACAGATACGCAGTATTTT. This translates into CASRGWGHNTDTQYF.

The genes are TRBV29-1 and TRBJ2-1; 12 bases align to TRBD1. J was trimmed by 9 bases and V by 7 bases; bases with no gene match: 7. This CDR3 has 13 residues. Looked up from germline, CDR1 is SQVTM and CDR2 is ANQGSEA. CDR3 region: CSAWDRGPGEQFF. The CDR3 nucleotides read TGCAGCGCCTGGGACAGGGGGCCAGGTGAGCAGTTCTTC.

The chain uses TRBV5-1 and TRBJ1-4; D gene unclear. CDR1 and CDR2 (germline): SGHRS, YFSETQ. The CDR3 covers 14 residues. Trimming shortened V by 0 bases and J by 4 bases, and 7 bases separated the two germline ends. For the CDR3, the DNA is TGCGCCAGCAGCTTGGGGCAGATTAATGAAAAACTGTTTTTT. This codes for CASSLGQINEKLFF. Looking up the rest from reference TRBV5-1 and TRBJ1-4 gives the full variable domain: KAGVTQTPRYLIKTRGQQVTLSCSPISGHRSVSWYQQTPGQGLQFLFEYFSETQRNKGNFPGRFSGRQFSNSRSEMNVSTLELGDSALYLCASSLGQINEKLFFGSGTQLSVL.

The chain joins TRBV28 to TRBJ1-3, with D maybe TRBD1 (6 bases). Trimming cost V 5 bases and J 0 bases, with 11 bases left between them. The CDR3 sequence is 15 residues long. Per the germline V gene, CDR1 is MDHEN and CDR2 is SYDVKM. The CDR3 DNA reads TGTGCCAGCAGTCGAACAGGGCTCTCTGGAAACACCATATATTTT. As protein: CASSRTGLSGNTIYF.

CDR3 bases: TGTGCCTGGAGGAGAACGACTGTAACCTATGAAAAACTGTTTTTT. Protein sequence: CAWRRTTVTYEKLFF. The J gene is TRBJ1-4, the V gene TRBV30; D not certain. In germline, CDR1 is GTSNPN, CDR2 SVGIG (reference sequence). This CDR3 spans 15 amino acids. V gave up 3 bases and J gave up 6 bases, with 17 bases separating them.